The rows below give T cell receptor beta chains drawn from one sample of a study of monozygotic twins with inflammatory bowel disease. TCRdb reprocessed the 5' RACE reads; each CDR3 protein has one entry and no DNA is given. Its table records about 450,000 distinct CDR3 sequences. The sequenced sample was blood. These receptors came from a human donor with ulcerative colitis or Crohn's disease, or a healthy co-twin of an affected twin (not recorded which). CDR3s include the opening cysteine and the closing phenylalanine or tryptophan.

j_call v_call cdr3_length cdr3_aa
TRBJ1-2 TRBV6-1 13 CASTATPAGGYTF
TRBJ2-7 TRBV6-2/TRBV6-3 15 CASSYGGEGPHEQYF
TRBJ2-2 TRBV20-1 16 CSARREYFANTGELFF
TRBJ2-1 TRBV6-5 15 CASSYTGGTYNEQFF
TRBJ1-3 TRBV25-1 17 CASSELGTVISGNTIYF
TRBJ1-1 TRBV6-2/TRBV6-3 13 CASSFPGSPEAFF
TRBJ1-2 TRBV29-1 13 CSVDKGPGYGYTF
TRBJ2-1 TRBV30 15 CAWSALAGAHNEQFF
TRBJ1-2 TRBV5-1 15 CASSSTGQGNYGYTF
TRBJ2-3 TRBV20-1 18 CSAISLADGGWSTDTQYF
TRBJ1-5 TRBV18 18 CASSPQTSGQGSWQPQHF
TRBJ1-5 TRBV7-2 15 CASSQGAYSNQPQHF
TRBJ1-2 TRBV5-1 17 CASSLEGGGQTLYGYTF
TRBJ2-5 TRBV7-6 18 CASSLVAVSGGPQETQYF
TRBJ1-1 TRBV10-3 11 CAIAGKTEAFF
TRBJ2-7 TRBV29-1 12 CSVGTSTYEQYF
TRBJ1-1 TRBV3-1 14 CASSQRGEITEAFF
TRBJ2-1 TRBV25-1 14 CASSDSKGYNEQFF
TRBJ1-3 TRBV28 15 CASSFGDLSGNTIYF
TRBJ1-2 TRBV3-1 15 CASSQERTGPYGYTF
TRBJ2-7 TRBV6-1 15 CASSESGTGFDEQYF
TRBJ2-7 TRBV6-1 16 CASSPRGIGPRYEQYF
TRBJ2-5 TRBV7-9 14 CASSLATGQETQYF
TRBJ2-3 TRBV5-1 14 CASSLPGTGDTQYF
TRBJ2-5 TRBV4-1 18 CASSQDAGSGGRKETQYF
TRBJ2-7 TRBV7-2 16 CASSFSGTSGIYEQYF
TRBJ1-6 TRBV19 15 CASSSAAVGRSPLHF
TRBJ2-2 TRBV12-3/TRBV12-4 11 CASQYTGELFF
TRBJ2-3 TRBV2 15 CASKKEAGSPDTQYF
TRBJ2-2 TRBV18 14 CASSPQGSTGELFF
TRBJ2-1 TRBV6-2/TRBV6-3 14 CASRPSRANNEQFF
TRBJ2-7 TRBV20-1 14 CSASGLSNSYEQYF
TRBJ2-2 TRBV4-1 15 CASSQDQLAGGELFF
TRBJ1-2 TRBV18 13 CASSPQGLDGYTF
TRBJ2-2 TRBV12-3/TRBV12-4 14 CASSLQEQLRELFF
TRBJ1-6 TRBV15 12 CATSRDNSPLHF
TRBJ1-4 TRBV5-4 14 CASSWIGPNEKLFF
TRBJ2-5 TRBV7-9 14 CASSLQGVGETQYF
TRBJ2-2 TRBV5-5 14 CASSFGHSTGELLF
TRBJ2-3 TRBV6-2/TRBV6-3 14 CASKRGGPIDTQYF
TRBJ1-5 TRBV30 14 CAWRGQGDTQPQHF
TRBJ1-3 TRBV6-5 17 CASSSRRATYSGNTIYF
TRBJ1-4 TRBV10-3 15 CAISESGQSNEKLFF
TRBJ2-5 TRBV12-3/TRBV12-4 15 CASRGKTGGQETQYF
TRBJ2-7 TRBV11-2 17 CASSLDLVRTSSYEQYF
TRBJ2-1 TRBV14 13 CASSHLLTNEQFF
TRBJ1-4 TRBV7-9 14 CASVRGLTNEKLFF
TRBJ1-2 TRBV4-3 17 CASSQEAGFPLENGYTF
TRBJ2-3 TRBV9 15 CASSVRTSGTDTQYF
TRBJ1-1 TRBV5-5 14 CASSLVNSNTEAFF
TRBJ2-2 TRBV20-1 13 CSTPGQLTGELFF